This record concerns one T cell receptor beta chain sequence. Antigen unknown. Distinct nucleotide sequences in the sample also encode this CDR3. The CDR3 totals 15 residues. Germline V gene lookup returns CDR1 MGHRA and CDR2 YSYEKL. Losses at the gene ends were 2 bases for V and 0 bases for J; bases not matched to a gene: 0. The data originate from a study of cytomegalovirus exposure and HLA in healthy donors. Study-wide context: A preliminary data release comprised around 90 million unique TCRs obtained from HLA-typed donors.

The PCR made use of 60 Vbeta and 13 Jbeta primers. Libraries were prepared by immunoSEQ multiplex PCR; TCRdb keeps only in-frame clonotypes and omits some of them. The sample lists 70,000 to 95,000 clones, over 75% occurring once. Findings and caveats of the study: A prior analysis recorded that most TCR beta V segments were productive about 90% or about 30% of the time. A later analysis found most CMV-associated TCR beta chains apparently HLA-restricted. Rare sequences made up most TCRs, while some public TCRs were found in many donors.

Sequencing used PBMCs. This receptor was identified in a man in his thirties or forties in good health and CMV-seropositive. The genes are TRBV4-1 and TRBJ2-1; 8 nucleotides agree with TRBD2. The CDR3 spells CASSQTSGSYNEQFF. CDR3 DNA sequence: TGCGCCAGCAGCCAAACTAGCGGCTCCTACAATGAGCAGTTCTTC.